The 9 T cell receptor beta chains reported below all come from one sample, sequenced in a study of shared clonotypes between healthy human individuals. Measured with immunoSEQ multiplex PCR; TCRdb has only the in-frame clones, and not every one. The sample includes 2 million to 2.5 million clones, around 92% of them seen just once. Sequenced sample: naive CD4+ T cells from PBMCs. Documented subset: CD45RA+ positively selected. All receptors derive from a man aged 18 to 35 in good health. Some clones in this sample may be carry-over from other donors' samples.

The chain carries TRBV30 and TRBJ1-1, with 7 bases fitting TRBD1. The CDR3 has 18 residues. V was clipped by 0 bases and J by 0 bases; unmatched bases: 13. CDR1 GTSNPN and CDR2 SVGIG come from the germline V gene (reference sequence). This CDR3 is CAWSVLHVRGGLNTEAFF. CDR3 DNA: TGTGCCTGGAGTGTACTTCACGTTCGAGGGGGCCTGAACACTGAAGCTTTCTTT.

V and J are TRBV15 and TRBJ1-2, with D perhaps matching TRBD1 (5 bases). CDR1 is LNHNV, CDR2 YYDKDF, per germline (reference sequence). The CDR3 spans 15 residues. Trimming took off 9 bases at V and 7 bases at J, with 24 bases between the two ends. CDR3 residues: CATHSYQSGSIGYTF. CDR3 nucleotide sequence: TGTGCCACTCACTCCTACCAGTCAGGGTCTATTGGCTACACCTTC.

This chain joins TRBV6-5 and TRBJ2-2; D is perhaps TRBD2 (5 bases). CDR1 and CDR2 (germline): MNHEY, SVGAGI. The V end was cut by 0 bases, the J end by 7 bases, with 9 bases between. The CDR3 extends over 14 amino acids. CDR3 in amino acids: CASSYSMAGGELFF. CDR3 in DNA: TGTGCCAGCAGTTACTCGATGGCGGGCGGGGAGCTGTTTTTT.

This clone was recorded only once. The sample has other DNA sequences that encode this CDR3 too. The chain couples TRBV6-5 to TRBJ2-1, with TRBD2 matching 11 bases. Trimming at V came to 8 bases and at J to 4 bases, leaving 4 bases not matched to a gene. CDR1 and CDR2 from the germline V gene are MNHEY and SVGAGI. The CDR3 is made up of 14 amino acids. The DNA for the CDR3 is TGTGCCAGCTCCGGGACTAGCGGTTACAATGAGCAGTTCTTC. Its translation is CASSGTSGYNEQFF.

V gene TRBV6-1 combines with J gene TRBJ1-2; no firm D call. The V end lost 3 bases, the J end lost 6 bases, and 8 bases lay between the germline ends. The CDR3 length is 12 residues. CDR1 and CDR2 (germline): MNHNS, SASEGT. The CDR3 DNA reads TGTGCCAGCAGTGAGGGGTATGATGGCTACACCTTC. Its protein is CASSEGYDGYTF.

The chain combines TRBV2 with TRBJ1-1; no reliable D call. The ends were cut back, 7 bases at V and 4 bases at J, with 16 bases in the middle. CDR1 and CDR2 from the germline V gene are SNHLY and FYNNEI. The CDR3 runs to 14 residues. For the CDR3, the DNA is TGTGCCAGCATGGAAGCTGGCTGGAGCACTGAAGCTTTCTTT. This sequence encodes CASMEAGWSTEAFF.

The genes are TRBV28 and TRBJ2-1, with a tentative D call TRBD2 (6 bases). CDR1 is MDHEN and CDR2 is SYDVKM in the germline V gene. This CDR3 has 13 amino acids. V was cut by 8 bases and J by 2 bases, with 10 bases left in between. The CDR3 coding sequence is TGTGCCAGCGTAGCGGATCCCTACAATGAGCAGTTCTTC. Amino acid sequence: CASVADPYNEQFF. Full variable domain (outside the CDR3, taken from reference TRBV28 and TRBJ2-1): DVKVTQSSRYLVKRTGEKVFLECVQDMDHENMFWYRQDPGLGLRLIYFSYDVKMKEKGDIPEGYSVSREKKERFSLILESASTNQTSMYLCASVADPYNEQFFGPGTRLTVL.

The chain carries TRBV5-1 and TRBJ2-2, with unresolved D. Germline V CDR1 and CDR2: SGHRS, YFSETQ. Trimming took 0 bases from V and 0 from J, leaving 9 bases between them. There are 16 residues in the CDR3. This CDR3 reads CASSLETRSNTGELFF. The CDR3 nucleotides are TGCGCCAGCAGCTTGGAAACCAGGTCGAACACCGGGGAGCTGTTTTTT. Full variable domain (remainder filled in from reference TRBV5-1 and TRBJ2-2): KAGVTQTPRYLIKTRGQQVTLSCSPISGHRSVSWYQQTPGQGLQFLFEYFSETQRNKGNFPGRFSGRQFSNSRSEMNVSTLELGDSALYLCASSLETRSNTGELFFGEGSRLTVL.

The gene calls are TRBV6-6 and TRBJ2-7, with D possibly TRBD2 on 7 matching bases. Trimming took 4 bases from V and 5 from J, leaving 21 bases between them. This CDR3 has 16 residues. In germline, CDR1 is MNHNY, CDR2 SVGAGI (reference sequence). DNA for the CDR3: TGTGCCAGCAGTTCACTTAGGGGGAGGGCCGGTGACGAGCAGTACTTC. Translation: CASSSLRGRAGDEQYF.